Listed here is a single T cell receptor beta chain. Its antigen is undetermined. Per the germline V gene, CDR1 is SQVTM and CDR2 is ANQGSEA. The CDR3 length is 15 residues. V was clipped by 7 bases and J by 8 bases, with 23 bases between them. The data are from a study of T cells in localized non-small cell lung cancer. Study-level findings and limits: Adjacent lung held a median roughly 50 of the top 100 tumor clones. Higher T cell density in the blood was associated with longer overall survival, whereas higher adjacent-lung clonality associated with shorter survival. Tumor showed lower T cell clonality than uninvolved adjacent lung, where it was highest.

Assay: immunoSEQ multiplex PCR; the TCRdb copy retains only in-frame clones and omits some. Among about 48,000 clones listed, roughly 80% were seen once. V and J are TRBV29-1 and TRBJ1-4; a weak D match, TRBD1 (5 bases). This clonotype was obtained from a man aged 40 to 70 with stage I squamous cell lung carcinoma. The sequencing used peripheral blood, collected before any cancer treatment. The CDR3 loop is CSANRGDLGLEKLFF. In DNA, the CDR3 is TGCAGCGCAAATCGAGGGGACCTAGGTCTCGAAAAACTGTTTTTT.